Listed here are 12 T cell receptor beta chains from one sample, sequenced in a study of T cells in Graves' hyperthyroidism and ophthalmopathy. What was amplified from RNA transcripts were TCR beta CDR3 regions. HTBI primers drove first-round RT-PCR of the TCR CDR3. One entry per CDR3 protein results from TCRdb running MiXCR on the multiplex PCR reads. The sample consists of about 760,000 distinct CDR3 sequences, about a third of them appearing once. The sample taken for sequencing was blood. All receptors derive from a middle-aged woman with Graves' hyperthyroidism.

This clonotype was recorded many times. The rearrangement links TRBV13 to TRBJ1-5; 10 bases line up with TRBD1. The CDR3 consists of 15 residues. The germline gives CDR1 PRHDT, CDR2 FYEKMQ (reference sequence). V shed 8 bases and J 5 bases; nucleotides not matched to a gene: 9. The chain's CDR3 is CASGLRGTGDQPQHF. The DNA for the CDR3 is TGTGCCAGCGGACTAAGGGGGACAGGGGATCAGCCCCAGCATTTT.

Points on this clonotype: A much larger clone differs from this one at a single base, so this may be a read error. This chain links TRBV20-1 with TRBJ2-7; D possibly matches TRBD1 or TRBD2 (5 bases each). The germline V gene has CDR1 DFQATT and CDR2 SNEGSKA (reference sequence). The CDR3 is 13 residues long. The CDR3 sequence: CSARAPSRDEQCF. The CDR3 DNA sequence: TGCAGTGCTAGAGCACCCAGTAGGGACGAGCAGTGCTTC.

This sequence joins TRBV4-2 and TRBJ1-2, with D perhaps TRBD1 (6 bases). Germline loops: CDR1 LGHNA, CDR2 YNFKEQ. The CDR3 covers 17 residues. V dropped 1 base and J dropped 8 bases, with 23 bases sitting between them. CDR3 amino acids: CASSQVPRDKALRGYTF. CDR3 DNA: TGTGCCAGCAGCCAAGTGCCTCGGGACAAGGCCCTTCGGGGCTACACCTTC.

CDR3 nucleotides: TGTGCCAGCAGTGAACGGCAGAGCATAACCCACGAGCAGTACTTC. This gives the protein CASSERQSITHEQYF. This chain connects TRBV2 to TRBJ2-1; D gene unclear. The J call may be wrong; the DNA end is better matched by TRBJ2-7. The CDR3 has 15 amino acids. Germline CDR1 and CDR2: SNHLY and FYNNEI.

The chain is built from TRBV20-1 and TRBJ1-4; 10 bases map to TRBD1. CDR3 length: 14 amino acids. V was clipped by 5 bases and J by 4 bases; unmatched bases: 4. Germline assignment: CDR1 DFQATT and CDR2 SNEGSKA (reference sequence). The CDR3, as DNA: TGCAGTGCTGGACAGGGGGGAGGTAATGAAAAACTGTTTTTT. Encoded protein: CSAGQGGGNEKLFF.

This clonotype was recorded at least ten times. The chain is built from TRBV7-2 and TRBJ1-2; tentatively, D is TRBD1 (5 bases). Deletions cut 2 bases from V and 2 bases from J, with 12 bases between. The CDR3 sequence is 15 residues long. Per germline, CDR1 SGHTA and CDR2 FQGNSA. The chain's CDR3 is CASSLFLGGNYGYTF. CDR3 nucleotide sequence: TGTGCCAGCAGCTTATTTCTTGGGGGGAACTATGGCTACACCTTC.

This clonotype came up a few times. The V gene is TRBV3-1, the J gene TRBJ1-5; 9 bases align to TRBD1. The CDR3 runs to 15 residues. Trimming took 2 bases from V and 5 from J; bases not matched to a gene: 4. Germline CDR1 is LGHDT and CDR2 is YNNKEL (reference sequence). The DNA of the CDR3 is TGTGCCAGCAGCCAAACCGGGACAGGGCATCAGCCCCAGCATTTT. Protein: CASSQTGTGHQPQHF.

CDR3 DNA: TGTGCCAGCAGCTTGTTCATAGGTGACATCTCCTACGAGCAGTACTTC. This gives the protein CASSLFIGDISYEQYF. The chain combines TRBV7-2 with TRBJ2-7; D is undetermined. Germline CDR1 and CDR2: SGHTA and FQGNSA. Trimming left V 3 bases short and J 0 bases short, with 15 bases between. This CDR3 contains 16 residues.

This clonotype was counted at least ten times. The V gene is TRBV6-5, the J gene TRBJ1-1; D gene ambiguous. Germline lookup yields CDR1 MNHEY and CDR2 SVGAGI. V lost 7 bases to trimming and J lost 0 bases, with 12 bases between them. This CDR3 spans 14 amino acids. CDR3 nucleotide sequence: TGTGCCAGCACGGAGGGAATTATGAACACTGAAGCTTTCTTT. Translated: CASTEGIMNTEAFF.

The CDR3 nucleotides are TGTGCCAGCAGTTCTGGGGCGTTCCGGGAGACCCAGTACTTC. Protein product: CASSSGAFRETQYF. The V call is TRBV6-2 or TRBV6-3, the J call TRBJ2-5, with D possibly TRBD1 on 5 matching bases. Trimming took 4 bases from V and 5 from J, leaving 14 bases between them. The CDR3 consists of 14 residues. Germline CDR1 MNHEY, CDR2 SVGEGT.

This clonotype came up many times. The chain combines TRBV29-1 with TRBJ2-5; tentatively, D is TRBD1 or TRBD2 (5 bases each). Germline V gene data show CDR1 as SQVTM and CDR2 as ANQGSEA. The CDR3 is 14 amino acids. The V end lost 1 base, the J end lost 4 bases, and 13 bases lay between the germline ends. As DNA, the CDR3 is TGCAGCGTTGAAGGTGGGGGTGTCCCAGAGACCCAGTACTTC. Its translation is CSVEGGGVPETQYF.

This clonotype was seen a few times. The chain recombines TRBV5-1 with TRBJ1-5; D is uncertain. From germline, CDR1 is SGHRS and CDR2 YFSETQ. The CDR3 contains 14 residues. Between the trimmed V and J ends, which lost 3 bases and 2 bases, there was a span of 9 bases. The CDR3 nucleotides read TGCGCCAGCAGCTCGGGAGAGGGCAATCAGCCCCAGCATTTT. Amino acid sequence: CASSSGEGNQPQHF.